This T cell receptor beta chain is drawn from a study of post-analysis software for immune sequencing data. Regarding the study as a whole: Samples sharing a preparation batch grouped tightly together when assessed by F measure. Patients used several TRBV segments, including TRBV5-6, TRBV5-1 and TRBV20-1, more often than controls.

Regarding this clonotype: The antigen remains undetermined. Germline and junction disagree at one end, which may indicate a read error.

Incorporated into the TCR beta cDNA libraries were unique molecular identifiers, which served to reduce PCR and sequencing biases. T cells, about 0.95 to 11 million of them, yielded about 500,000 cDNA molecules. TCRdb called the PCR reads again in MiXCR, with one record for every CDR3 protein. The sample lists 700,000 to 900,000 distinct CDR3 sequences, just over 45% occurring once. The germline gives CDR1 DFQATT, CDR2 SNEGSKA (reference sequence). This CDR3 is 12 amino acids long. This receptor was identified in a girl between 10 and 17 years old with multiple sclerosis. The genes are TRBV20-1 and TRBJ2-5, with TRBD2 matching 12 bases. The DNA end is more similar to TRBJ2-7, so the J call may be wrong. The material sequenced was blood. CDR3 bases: TGCAGGGCTAGCGGGAGGGCCGACGAGCAGTACTTC. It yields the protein CRASGRADEQYF.